The text below deals with one T cell receptor (beta chain). The sample comes from a study of blood T cell repertoires in COVID-19. The germline gives CDR1 SGHNT, CDR2 YYREEE (reference sequence). There are 15 residues in the CDR3. The trim removed 4 bases at V and 3 bases at J, leaving 6 bases unmatched. The repertoire was sequenced with immunoSEQ multiplex PCR; TCRdb's copy has only in-frame clones and lacks some. This sample has roughly 280,000 clones, with about nine tenths found just once. The chain links TRBV5-4 to TRBJ1-1; 10 positions agree with TRBD1. Sample: peripheral blood. This sequence was found in a man in his fifties or sixties with acute or convalescent COVID-19. The CDR3 here is CASSLLGTGDTEAFF. CDR3 sequence (DNA): TGTGCCAGCAGCCTTCTAGGGACAGGGGACACTGAAGCTTTCTTT.